The subject of this entry is one T cell receptor (beta chain). The record originates from a study of T cells in localized non-small cell lung cancer. Here immunoSEQ multiplex PCR was the method, and the copy in TCRdb shows in-frame clones only, minus some. The sample includes about 23,000 clones, 80% to 90% of them seen just once. CDR3 size: 15 residues. Trimming removed 4 bases from V and 5 bases from J, with 16 bases in between. Germline-derived CDR1 and CDR2 are LGHNA and YSLEER. The sample consisted of peripheral blood, taken before any cancer treatment. This receptor was taken from a woman aged 35 to 70 with stage I lung adenocarcinoma. The V gene is TRBV4-3, the J gene TRBJ2-3; D unclear. The CDR3 reads CASSPSGSIGDTQYF. The CDR3 coding sequence is TGCGCCAGCAGCCCCTCTGGGTCTATCGGAGATACGCAGTATTTT.